The 12 T cell receptor beta chains below come from one sample, sequenced in a study of shared clonotypes between healthy human individuals. Method: immunoSEQ multiplex PCR; TCRdb's copy keeps in-frame clones and lacks some. The sample yields about 2 million clones, 85% to 95% seen once. The naive CD8 population came from CD45RO-negative cells selected for CCR7, without terminally differentiated effector memory CD45RA+ cells. Sequencing was carried out using naive CD8+ T cells sorted from blood. The receptors were gathered from a man between 18 and 29 years old in good health.

In this sample, this clone turned up once. V and J are TRBV7-9 and TRBJ2-7; TRBD1 agrees at 9 bases. V trimming: 5 bases; J trimming: 1 base; junction bases outside the gene matches: 9. The germline V gene encodes CDR1 SEHNR and CDR2 FQNEAQ (reference sequence). The CDR3 is made up of 16 amino acids. CDR3 sequence reads: CASSLRDREGSYEQYF. The CDR3 bases are TGTGCCAGCAGCCTGCGGGACAGGGAAGGGTCCTACGAGCAGTACTTC.

As to this clone: This same CDR3 is encoded by further DNA sequences in the sample. This chain connects TRBV9 to TRBJ1-3, with a possible D match to TRBD1 (5 bases). The CDR3 length is 15 residues. From germline, CDR1 is SGDLS and CDR2 YYNGEE. Trimming removed 0 bases from V and 0 bases from J, with 7 bases in between. The CDR3 bases are TGTGCCAGCAGCGTAGCGGGGCTCTCTGGAAACACCATATATTTT. It translates to CASSVAGLSGNTIYF.

The chain carries TRBV7-9 and TRBJ2-1; TRBD2 agrees at 12 bases. With V trimmed by 5 bases and J by 2 bases, 4 bases remained unmatched. Germline assignment: CDR1 SEHNR and CDR2 FQNEAQ (reference sequence). There are 16 residues in the CDR3. The CDR3 loop is CASSTRLAGAYNEQFF. The CDR3 DNA is TGTGCCAGCAGCACAAGACTAGCGGGGGCCTACAATGAGCAGTTCTTC.

The V call is TRBV4-1, the J call TRBJ2-2; TRBD1 matches 7 bases. V lost 1 base and J lost 7; bases outside the gene matches: 6. The length of the CDR3 is 15 residues. Germline-derived CDR1 and CDR2 are MGHRA and YSYEKL. For the CDR3, the DNA is TGCGCCAGCAGCCAAGGGGCAGGGGGAATCGGGGAGCTGTTTTTT. This codes for CASSQGAGGIGELFF.

This clone was picked up one time. This sample includes further DNA sequences coding for the same CDR3. This chain connects TRBV5-4 to TRBJ2-7; D gene unclear. Trimming pared 0 bases from V and 1 base from J, leaving 5 bases between. CDR3 length: 13 residues. CDR1 and CDR2 from the germline V gene are SGHNT and YYREEE (reference sequence). Here the CDR3 reads CASSLGRSYEQYF. The CDR3 DNA reads TGTGCCAGCAGCTTGGGACGATCCTACGAGCAGTACTTC.

The chain recombines TRBV10-2 with TRBJ1-1; no definite D call. CDR3 length equals 10 residues. V lost 6 bases and J 5 bases, leaving 4 bases between the germline ends. The germline CDR1 and CDR2 sequences are WSHSY and SAAADI. CDR3 loop: CASRSTEAFF. The CDR3 DNA reads as TGCGCCAGCAGGTCGACTGAAGCTTTCTTT.

V and J are TRBV7-6 and TRBJ2-7; perhaps TRBD2 as D (6 bases). Germline CDR1 and CDR2: SGHVS and FNYEAQ. The ends were cut back, 5 bases at V and 4 bases at J, with 12 bases in the middle. The CDR3 sequence is 13 residues long. CDR3 residues: CASSDGTGYEQYF. For the CDR3, the DNA is TGTGCCAGCAGCGACGGGACTGGATACGAGCAGTACTTC.

The chain joins TRBV2 to TRBJ2-7; weak D call: TRBD1 (6 bases). The CDR3 runs to 17 residues. CDR1 and CDR2 (germline): SNHLY, FYNNEI. The V end lost 3 bases, the J end lost 1 base, and 19 bases lay between the germline ends. Here the CDR3 reads CASSEVVMGHQSYEQYF. CDR3 DNA sequence: TGTGCCAGCAGTGAGGTTGTTATGGGACATCAATCCTACGAGCAGTACTTC.

V gene TRBV28 combines with J gene TRBJ2-3; 7 bases match TRBD1. Germline V CDR1 and CDR2: MDHEN, SYDVKM. The CDR3 has 15 amino acids. The trim removed 3 bases at V and 3 bases at J, leaving 6 bases unmatched. This CDR3 reads CASSFGQGVTDTQYF. The CDR3 nucleotides are TGTGCCAGCAGTTTCGGGCAGGGGGTAACAGATACGCAGTATTTT. Supplemented by reference TRBV28 and TRBJ2-3, the full variable domain reads DVKVTQSSRYLVKRTGEKVFLECVQDMDHENMFWYRQDPGLGLRLIYFSYDVKMKEKGDIPEGYSVSREKKERFSLILESASTNQTSMYLCASSFGQGVTDTQYFGPGTRLTVL.

The chain has TRBV10-3 and TRBJ2-3; D is perhaps TRBD1 (6 bases). Germline CDR1 reads ENHRY; CDR2 reads SYGVKD. The ends were cut back, 6 bases at V and 3 bases at J, with 19 bases in the middle. The CDR3 spans 16 residues. Written as DNA, the CDR3 is TGTGCCATCAGACTTTCTTCTGGGGGCGGTACAGATACGCAGTATTTT. Amino acid sequence: CAIRLSSGGGTDTQYF.

The genes are TRBV11-2 and TRBJ2-5; 8 bases map to TRBD1. CDR3 length: 14 residues. After removal of 4 bases from V and 2 bases from J, the junction contained 3 bases not matched to a gene. Germline values: CDR1 SGHAT, CDR2 FQNNGV. CDR3 residues: CASSSRTGQETQYF. CDR3 in DNA: TGTGCCAGCAGCTCACGGACAGGGCAAGAGACCCAGTACTTC.

The CDR3 bases are TGCGCCAGCAGCCAAGAGGCCAGGGGGCTGGTCTCCTACGAGCAGTACTTC. Protein: CASSQEARGLVSYEQYF. The chain uses TRBV4-1 and TRBJ2-7; 8 bases agree with TRBD1. The CDR3 spans 17 residues. Germline V CDR1 and CDR2: MGHRA, YSYEKL. Trimming removed 0 bases from V and 0 bases from J; junction bases left unmatched: 7.